Sequencing of this T cell receptor beta chain was carried out in a study of STAT5B mutations in CD4+ large granular lymphocyte leukemia. Study in general: When available, cryopreserved cells underwent CD8+ depletion before CD4+ selection. Study results and caveats: Without putative leukemic clones, patient CD4-sorted repertoires remained more clonal than healthy CD4+ repertoires. Main leukemic clonotypes were patient-specific, but roughly 26% appeared at low frequency elsewhere. Of heterogeneous patient samples, only 5 or 6 CD4-sorted ones were compared for clonality.

Assay: immunoSEQ multiplex PCR; the TCRdb copy retains only in-frame clones and omits some. The table includes 4,000 or so clones, roughly 71% detected once. In its sample, this clone was seen a few times. Its specificity is not known. The V and J ends lost 6 bases and 3 bases respectively, with 6 bases between them. The CDR3 has 11 residues. Germline V gene sequence: CDR1 MNHEY, CDR2 SVGAGI. The chain has TRBV6-5 and TRBJ2-7; tentative D call: TRBD1 (5 bases). Specimen: PBMCs. The sequence was collected from a man aged 70 or older with CD4+ T-cell large granular lymphocyte leukemia. DNA of the CDR3: TGTGCCAGCAGCACAGGCTACGAGCAGTACTTC. Translated: CASSTGYEQYF.